These 9 T cell receptor beta chains came from one sample sequenced in a study of T-cell reconstitution after alpha-beta-depleted transplantation in children. Library preparation (for TCRbeta) was performed with unique molecular identifiers. TCRdb fed the PCR reads into MiXCR, producing one record per CDR3 protein. Of hundreds of thousands of distinct CDR3 sequences in the sample, around 12% are singletons; the top ten hold approximately 2.4%. The sequenced sample was PBMCs from the stem cell graft donor, obtained from the stem cell graft. These receptors were obtained from a human donor who donated a stem cell graft to a child with acute lymphoblastic leukemia.

This clonotype came up many times. The chain combines TRBV20-1 with TRBJ2-1, with unresolved D. The CDR3 loop spans 10 amino acids. Germline V lookup: CDR1 DFQATT, CDR2 SNEGSKA (reference sequence). The V end lost 0 bases, the J end lost 6 bases, and 0 bases lay between the germline ends. This CDR3 reads CSARDNEQFF. The DNA for the CDR3 is TGCAGTGCTAGAGACAATGAGCAGTTCTTC.

This clonotype was counted many times. V usage is TRBV6-2 or TRBV6-3 and J usage is TRBJ2-2; D is unclear. Germline V gene data show CDR1 as MNHEY and CDR2 as SVGEGT. This CDR3 is built from 14 residues. V lost 8 bases, J lost 6 bases, and 16 bases lay in between. CDR3 DNA: TGTGCCAGCGTGACGAGGCACCTAGCCGGGGAGCTGTTTTTT. As protein: CASVTRHLAGELFF.

V gene TRBV7-9 combines with J gene TRBJ1-5; possibly TRBD1 for D (5 bases). In germline, CDR1 is SEHNR, CDR2 FQNEAQ (reference sequence). This CDR3 contains 14 residues. Between the trimmed V and J ends, which lost 8 bases and 3 bases, there was a span of 14 bases. DNA for the CDR3: TGTGCCAGCCAGGGTACCTCAGACAATCAGCCCCAGCATTTT. It codes for CASQGTSDNQPQHF.

J is TRBJ1-1 and V is TRBV29-1; D perhaps matches TRBD1 (6 bases). The CDR3 consists of 12 residues. V lost 7 bases, J lost 5 bases, and 14 bases lay in between. Per the germline V gene, CDR1 is SQVTM and CDR2 is ANQGSEA. The CDR3 DNA reads TGCAGCGCCGGGGGCAGCCTAACTGAAGCTTTCTTT. Its translation: CSAGGSLTEAFF.

This clonotype was recorded many times. This chain joins TRBV20-1 and TRBJ2-7; a weak D match, TRBD2 (7 bases). Trimming stripped 8 bases from V and 4 bases from J, with 15 bases between. From germline, CDR1 is DFQATT and CDR2 SNEGSKA (reference sequence). CDR3 size: 12 residues. The CDR3 nucleotides are TGCAGTTCGGGGGGCGTGGAATACGAGCAGTACTTC. This encodes CSSGGVEYEQYF.

This clonotype was counted many times. J is TRBJ2-4 and V is TRBV5-6; D tentatively reads TRBD1 or TRBD2 (5 bases each). The CDR3 extends over 16 amino acids. The V and J ends lost 3 bases and 6 bases respectively, with 19 bases between them. Germline assignment: CDR1 SGHDT and CDR2 YYEEEE. For the CDR3, the DNA is TGTGCCAGCAGCTCCTCCCGAGGACTCAGGGTAAACATTCAGTACTTC. Translation gives CASSSSRGLRVNIQYF.

Many counts were recorded for this clonotype. V is TRBV5-6 and J is TRBJ2-1; D remains unclear. Trimming removed 4 bases at V and 6 bases at J, with 5 bases between. CDR3 length: 11 residues. CDR1 and CDR2 (germline): SGHDT, YYEEEE. Here the CDR3 reads CASSVLNEQFF. CDR3 nucleotide sequence: TGTGCCAGCAGCGTCCTCAATGAGCAGTTCTTC. Complete variable domain (other parts from reference TRBV5-6 and TRBJ2-1): DAGVTQSPTHLIKTRGQQVTLRCSPKSGHDTVSWYQQALGQGPQFIFQYYEEEERQRGNFPDRFSGHQFPNYSSELNVNALLLGDSALYLCASSVLNEQFFGPGTRLTVL.

V usage is TRBV27 and J usage is TRBJ2-1; D unclear. The CDR3 spans 14 residues. V lost 5 bases and J lost 4, with 12 bases in between. CDR1 MNHEY and CDR2 SMNVEV come from the germline V gene (reference sequence). CDR3 region: CASSVKGKYNEQFF. Here the CDR3 DNA reads TGTGCCAGCAGTGTAAAGGGAAAGTACAATGAGCAGTTCTTC.

This clonotype has ten or more counts. The rearrangement links TRBV5-1 to TRBJ2-1; 7 nucleotides agree with TRBD2. The CDR3 length is 14 residues. V shed 4 bases and J 5 bases; nucleotides not matched to a gene: 6. Germline assignment: CDR1 SGHRS and CDR2 YFSETQ. CDR3 in amino acids: CASSRGSRDNEQFF. In DNA, the CDR3 is TGCGCCAGCAGCCGCGGGAGTCGAGACAATGAGCAGTTCTTC.